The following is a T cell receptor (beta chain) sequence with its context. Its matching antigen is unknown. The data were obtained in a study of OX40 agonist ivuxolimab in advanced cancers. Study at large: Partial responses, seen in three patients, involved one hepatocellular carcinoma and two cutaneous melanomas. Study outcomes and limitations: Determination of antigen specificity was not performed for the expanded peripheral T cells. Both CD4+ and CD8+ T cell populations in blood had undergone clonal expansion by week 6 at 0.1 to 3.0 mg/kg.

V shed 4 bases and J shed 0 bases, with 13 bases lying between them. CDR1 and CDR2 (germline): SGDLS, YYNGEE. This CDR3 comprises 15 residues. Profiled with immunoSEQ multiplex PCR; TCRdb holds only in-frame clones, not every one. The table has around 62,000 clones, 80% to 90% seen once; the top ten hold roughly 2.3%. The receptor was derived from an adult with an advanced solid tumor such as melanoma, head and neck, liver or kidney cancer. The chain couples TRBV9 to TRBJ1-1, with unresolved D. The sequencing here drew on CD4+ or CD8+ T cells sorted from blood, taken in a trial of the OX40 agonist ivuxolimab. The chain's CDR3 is CASSPTPGMNTEAFF. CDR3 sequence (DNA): TGTGCCAGCAGCCCTACCCCAGGTATGAACACTGAAGCTTTCTTT. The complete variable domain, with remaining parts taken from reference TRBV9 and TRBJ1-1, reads DSGVTQTPKHLITATGQRVTLRCSPRSGDLSVYWYQQSLDQGLQFLIQYYNGEERAKGNILERFSAQQFPDLHSELNLSSLELGDSALYFCASSPTPGMNTEAFFGQGTRLTVV.